These T cell receptor beta chains were read from a single sample in a study of cytomegalovirus exposure and HLA in healthy donors. Data came from immunoSEQ multiplex PCR; TCRdb stores just in-frame clones and leaves some out. The table has under 200,000 clones, about 79% seen once. The sequenced sample consisted of PBMCs. These receptor sequences come from a female donor in good health and CMV-seronegative. CDR3s include the opening cysteine and the closing phenylalanine or tryptophan. The D gene is left open where the match is weak. Size values are once, few and many counts, or a class for expanded clones, and some rows have none.

J gene,V gene,D gene,clone size,CDR3 length,CDR3 DNA,CDR3 protein
TRBJ1-1,TRBV4-3,.,.,15,TGCGCCAGCAGCCAAGATCTGCGGCCGAACACTGAAGCTTTCTTT,CASSQDLRPNTEAFF
TRBJ2-7,TRBV6-1,.,.,14,TGTGCCAGCTTTTCGCAGGGGGGTCCTTACGAGCAGTACTTC,CASFSQGGPYEQYF
TRBJ1-2,TRBV7-2,.,.,14,TGTGCCAGCAGCTTAGGTCCACAGGGTAATGGCTACACCTTC,CASSLGPQGNGYTF
TRBJ1-2,TRBV28,.,.,13,TGTGCCAGCAGTTTATCCCGGCGGGGTGGCTACACCTTC,CASSLSRRGGYTF
TRBJ2-2,TRBV4-1,.,few,17,TGCGCCAGCAGCCAAGTCGCGAGTTCCCCGAACACCGGGGAGCTGTTTTTT,CASSQVASSPNTGELFF
TRBJ2-5,TRBV9,.,few,14,TGTGCCAGCAGCGTAGGGACAGTCCAAGAGACCCAGTACTTC,CASSVGTVQETQYF
TRBJ1-2,TRBV18,.,.,16,TGTGCCAGCTCACTATCACAGGGAAGGACTAACTATGGCTACACCTTC,CASSLSQGRTNYGYTF
TRBJ2-3,TRBV4-3,TRBD2,.,14,TGCGCCAGCAGCCAGGGGGGGACCACAGATACGCAGTATTTT,CASSQGGTTDTQYF
TRBJ2-7,TRBV5-1,TRBD2,.,15,TGCGCCAGCAGCTTAGGCCTAGCGGGAGCCAACGAGCAGTACTTC,CASSLGLAGANEQYF
TRBJ2-5,TRBV27,TRBD2,few,14,TGTGCCAGCAAGTTACTAGCGGGAAGTGGGACCCAGTACTTC,CASKLLAGSGTQYF
TRBJ2-5,TRBV19,TRBD2,.,15,TGTGCCAGTAGACCTAGCGGGAGTCTGTGGGAGACCCAGTACTTC,CASRPSGSLWETQYF
TRBJ2-7,TRBV7-9,.,.,16,TGTGCCAGCAGCCCGAACCGGGACACCCTTCTCTACGAGCAGTACTTC,CASSPNRDTLLYEQYF
TRBJ1-5,TRBV6-1,.,.,16,TGTGCCAGCAGTGAAGCGCCTGGAGGGCCGGATCAGCCCCAGCATTTT,CASSEAPGGPDQPQHF
TRBJ2-7,TRBV9,TRBD1,.,15,TGTGCCAGCAGCGTAGGGGGGACAGTGACCCACGAGCAGTACTTC,CASSVGGTVTHEQYF
TRBJ2-7,TRBV6-5,.,once,16,TGTGCCAGCAGTTACTCGTGGAGGATCGGGTCCTACGAGCAGTACTTC,CASSYSWRIGSYEQYF
TRBJ2-2,TRBV28,TRBD2,.,16,TGTGCCAGCAGTAGGAAGGCGGGAGTAGGGACCGGGGAGCTGTTTTTT,CASSRKAGVGTGELFF
TRBJ1-1,TRBV27,TRBD1,.,16,TGTGCCAGCAGTCCTCGGACAGGGGGCGAGACCACTGAAGCTTTCTTT,CASSPRTGGETTEAFF
TRBJ2-4,TRBV14,.,.,12,TGTGCCAGCAGTCAAAGCCGGGGCATTCAGTACTTC,CASSQSRGIQYF
TRBJ2-1,TRBV6-5,TRBD1,.,13,TGTGCCAGCGGGAGGGGACAGGGGGTGATTCAGTTCTTC,CASGRGQGVIQFF
TRBJ1-3,TRBV19,TRBD1,.,14,TGTGCCAGTAGCCCCGGGACAGTCGTCATCCCCATATATTTT,CASSPGTVVIPIYF
TRBJ1-6,TRBV7-9,TRBD1,once,15,TGTGCCAGCAGCTTACGACAGGGGAATAATTCACCCCTCCACTTT,CASSLRQGNNSPLHF
TRBJ1-4,TRBV5-8,.,.,18,TGTGCCAGCAGCTTGAACAGACGAGTTTTATCAACTAATGAAAAACTGTTTTTT,CASSLNRRVLSTNEKLFF
TRBJ2-4,TRBV5-4,TRBD1,.,17,TGTGCCAGCAGCTTGGTAGGCCTAGACAGGGGGCGGAACATTCAGTACTTC,CASSLVGLDRGRNIQYF
TRBJ1-6,TRBV7-6,TRBD1,.,16,TGTGCCAGCAGCTTAGGGGCAGGGGGATATAATTCACCCCTCCACTTT,CASSLGAGGYNSPLHF
TRBJ1-2,TRBV18,TRBD1,.,13,TGTGCCAGCTCATCGACAGGGGCTATTGCCTACACCTTC,CASSSTGAIAYTF
TRBJ2-5,TRBV4-2,.,.,13,TGTGCCAGCAGCCAAGACAGGGCTGAGACCCAGTACTTC,CASSQDRAETQYF
TRBJ2-3,TRBV11-3,TRBD1,.,17,TGTGCCAGCAGCTTAGCCGGGACAGGGCAGGAGACAGATACGCAGTATTTT,CASSLAGTGQETDTQYF
TRBJ1-1,TRBV6-5,.,.,15,TGTGCCAGCAGTTACGACAACCGTCTGTTGACTGAAGCTTTCTTT,CASSYDNRLLTEAFF
TRBJ2-2,TRBV2,.,once,17,TGTGCCAGCAGCCACGGTACGGTACAGGGTCCCGCCGGGGAGCTGTTTTTT,CASSHGTVQGPAGELFF
TRBJ1-2,TRBV7-3,.,.,16,TGTGCCAGCAGCTTAACCCCCGGGGGAGCTAACTATGGCTACACCTTC,CASSLTPGGANYGYTF
TRBJ1-5,TRBV25-1,TRBD1,.,14,TGTGCCAGCAGGGAGACAGGGAGCAATCAGCCCCAGCATTTT,CASRETGSNQPQHF
TRBJ1-3,TRBV11-2,.,.,11,TGTGCCAGCAGCCACAGCACAGGGAGGGATTTT,CASSHSTGRDF
TRBJ1-1,TRBV27,.,.,14,TGTGCCAGCATCCTTAGGGCGGGGGGCACTGAAGCTTTCTTT,CASILRAGGTEAFF
TRBJ1-1,TRBV21-1,.,.,14,TGTGCCAGCATTCCACAGGAGAGAGGCACTGAAGCTTTCTTT,CASIPQERGTEAFF
TRBJ1-5,TRBV19,.,.,13,TGTGCCAGTAGTATCAGGGATGCTCAGCCCCAGCATTTT,CASSIRDAQPQHF
TRBJ2-7,TRBV1,.,.,18,TGCACCAGCAGCCACCCGACCGGAGGGGGCTGCACCCCCTACGAGCAGTACTTC,CTSSHPTGGGCTPYEQYF
TRBJ2-4,TRBV5-6,.,.,14,TGTGCCAGCAGCTTGGCAGGGGCGAGGTACATTCAGTACTTC,CASSLAGARYIQYF
TRBJ2-5,TRBV7-2,.,.,15,TGTGCCAGCAGCTTACCCCTGACTGCTCAAGAGACCCAGTACTTC,CASSLPLTAQETQYF
TRBJ2-3,TRBV7-9,TRBD2,.,14,TGTGCCACTAGCGGGGGGCTAAGCACAGATACGCAGTATTTT,CATSGGLSTDTQYF
TRBJ1-2,TRBV28,.,.,10,TGTGCCAGCAGTTCTTCCGGGACTAACTTC,CASSSSGTNF
TRBJ1-5,TRBV28,.,few,12,TGTGCCAGCATGGCCCCCAATCAGCCCCAGCATTTT,CASMAPNQPQHF
TRBJ1-1,TRBV7-3,.,.,13,TGTGCCAGCAGTCCAGGGCCGAGTACTGAAGCTTTCTTT,CASSPGPSTEAFF
TRBJ1-1,TRBV30,.,.,10,TGTGCCTGGACCCGAAGGGGAGCTTTCTTT,CAWTRRGAFF
TRBJ1-1,TRBV5-1,.,.,15,TGCGCCAGCAGCTTCTGGGGAGGATTGAACACTGAAGCTTTCTTT,CASSFWGGLNTEAFF
TRBJ1-2,TRBV5-1,.,once,12,TGCGCCAGCAGCTTGGGAGGGTATGGCTACACCTTC,CASSLGGYGYTF
TRBJ1-5,TRBV6-5,TRBD1,.,15,TGTGCCAGCAGGCCCGGGACAGAGCGCAATCAGCCCCAGCATTTT,CASRPGTERNQPQHF
TRBJ2-7,TRBV5-4,.,.,13,TGTGCCAGCAGCTCGCAGGGGCGGCGGGAGCAGTACTTC,CASSSQGRREQYF
TRBJ2-1,TRBV7-2,TRBD2,.,15,TGTGCCAGCAGCCGGGGACTAGCAACCTACAATGAGCAGTTCTTC,CASSRGLATYNEQFF
TRBJ2-2,TRBV5-4,TRBD1,.,15,TGTGCCAGCAGCTTAGACAGGGTTAACACCGGGGAGCTGTTTTTT,CASSLDRVNTGELFF
TRBJ2-7,TRBV5-1,TRBD1,.,13,TGCGCCAGCCGCCTGACAGGGGGCGCCGAGCAGTACTTC,CASRLTGGAEQYF
TRBJ2-7,TRBV6-1,TRBD1,once,13,TGTGCCAGCAGTGAAGGGGACAGGTTGCCGCAGTACTTC,CASSEGDRLPQYF
TRBJ1-1,TRBV11-2,TRBD1,.,13,TGTGCCAGCAGCCCCGGGACAGGGGCTGAAGCTTTCTTT,CASSPGTGAEAFF
TRBJ1-5,TRBV6-1,TRBD1,.,19,TGTGCCAGCAGTGAGGCGTGGGGACAGGGGTCTTATAGCAATCAGCCCCAGCATTTT,CASSEAWGQGSYSNQPQHF
TRBJ2-7,TRBV25-1,TRBD1,.,15,TGTGCCAGCAGTGAATTTGAGGGGGCGGACCACGAGCAGTACTTC,CASSEFEGADHEQYF
TRBJ1-4,TRBV5-1,TRBD1,.,14,TGCGCCAGCAGCTTAACAGGGGGCGACGAAAAACTGTTTTTT,CASSLTGGDEKLFF
TRBJ2-2,TRBV15,TRBD1,.,16,TGTGCCACCAGCAAAACAGGGGGTCTGAGGACCGGGGAGCTGTTTTTT,CATSKTGGLRTGELFF
TRBJ1-3,TRBV28,.,.,21,TGTGCCAGCAGTTGGCTACGGGTTTTGGGACAAGATCCCCTCTCTGGAAACACCATATATTTT,CASSWLRVLGQDPLSGNTIYF
TRBJ2-7,TRBV7-2,TRBD2,.,16,TGTGCCAGCAGCTCCTCACTAGCGGGGGCTTCCTACGAGCAGTACTTC,CASSSSLAGASYEQYF
TRBJ2-4,TRBV5-1,TRBD2,.,16,TGCGCCAGCAGCTTGGAAATCCGGGGGGGGTCAAACATTCAGTACTTC,CASSLEIRGGSNIQYF